This entry lists 6 T cell receptor beta chains sequenced from one sample in a study of OX40 agonist ivuxolimab in advanced cancers. Assay: immunoSEQ multiplex PCR; the TCRdb copy retains only in-frame clones and omits some. The repertoire holds about 60,000 clones, with roughly nine tenths as singletons. This specimen was CD4+ or CD8+ T cells sorted from blood, taken in a trial of the OX40 agonist ivuxolimab. The receptors stem from an adult with an advanced solid tumor such as melanoma, head and neck, liver or kidney cancer.

The chain employs TRBV7-8 and TRBJ2-1; D is uncertain. The CDR3 spans 15 residues. Germline V gene data show CDR1 as SGHVS and CDR2 as FQNEAQ. Here the CDR3 reads CASPDRNKIYNEQFF. In DNA, the CDR3 is TGTGCTTCCCCCGACCGGAATAAAATCTACAATGAGCAGTTCTTC.

This clone was counted a single time. This chain links TRBV4-2 with TRBJ1-1, with a possible D match to TRBD1 (6 bases). V dropped 0 bases and J dropped 0 bases, with 8 bases sitting between them. Germline V gene data show CDR1 as LGHNA and CDR2 as YNFKEQ. The CDR3 loop spans 15 amino acids. CDR3 sequence: CASSQDQGLNTEAFF. CDR3 coding DNA: TGTGCCAGCAGCCAAGATCAGGGGCTGAACACTGAAGCTTTCTTT.

The J gene is TRBJ2-3, the V gene TRBV7-2, with 7 nucleotides matching TRBD2. This CDR3 contains 15 residues. V was pared by 5 bases and J by 0 bases, with 5 bases of the junction left unmatched. Germline assignment: CDR1 SGHTA and CDR2 FQGNSA. The CDR3 loop is CASSGNSGSTDTQYF. DNA for the CDR3: TGTGCCAGCAGCGGGAATAGCGGGAGCACAGATACGCAGTATTTT.

This clone was seen more than once but under ten times. The chain is built from TRBV7-9 and TRBJ1-1; the D is unclear. Germline V lookup: CDR1 SEHNR, CDR2 FQNEAQ (reference sequence). This CDR3 region has 13 residues. V was clipped by 2 bases and J by 0 bases, with 4 bases between them. The CDR3 DNA sequence: TGTGCCAGCAGCTTATTAATGAACACTGAAGCTTTCTTT. The encoded protein is CASSLLMNTEAFF. Together with reference TRBV7-9 and TRBJ1-1, the CDR3 gives the full variable domain: DTGVSQNPRHKITKRGQNVTFRCDPISEHNRLYWYRQTLGQGPEFLTYFQNEAQLEKSRLLSDRFSAERPKGSFSTLEIQRTEQGDSAMYLCASSLLMNTEAFFGQGTRLTVV.

As concerns this clone: At one end the junction does not follow the germline gene, possibly because of a read error. V usage is TRBV30 and J usage is TRBJ2-1, with 8 bases identical to TRBD2. CDR3 length: 11 residues. Germline V gives CDR1 GTSNPN, CDR2 SVGIG (reference sequence). This CDR3 is CACTLRTSLLF. The DNA of the CDR3 is TGTGCCTGCACCCTGCGGACTAGCTTGCTCTTC. The full variable domain, completed using reference TRBV30 and TRBJ2-1, is SQTIHQWPATLVQPVGSPLSLECTVEGTSNPNLYWYRQAAGRGLQLLFYSVGIGQISSEVPQNLSASRPQDRQFILSSKKLLLSDSGFYLCACTLRTSLLFGPGTRLTVL.

Only one count was recorded for this clone. The chain combines TRBV9 with TRBJ2-1, with a weak D call TRBD2 (6 bases). Germline V CDR1 and CDR2: SGDLS, YYNGEE. This CDR3 is 13 amino acids long. V lost 3 bases, J lost 7 bases, and 11 bases lay in between. The DNA of the CDR3 is TGTGCCAGCAGCGGAACTAGCAGGAATGAGCAGTTCTTC. Translated: CASSGTSRNEQFF.